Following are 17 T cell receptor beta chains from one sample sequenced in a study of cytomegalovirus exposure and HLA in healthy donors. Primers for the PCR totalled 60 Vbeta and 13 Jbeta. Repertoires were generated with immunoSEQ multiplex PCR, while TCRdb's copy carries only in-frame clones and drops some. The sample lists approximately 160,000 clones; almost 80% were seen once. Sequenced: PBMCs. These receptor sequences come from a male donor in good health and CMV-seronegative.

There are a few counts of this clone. The CDR3 sequence: CASSREGYEQYF. The CDR3 nucleotides are TGTGCCAGCAGCCGTGAGGGTTACGAGCAGTACTTC. This chain connects TRBV13 to TRBJ2-7; TRBD2 is a possible D gene (5 bases). With 5 bases removed from V and 4 bases from J, the gap between germline ends came to 9 bases. This CDR3 is 12 amino acids long. CDR1 PRHDT and CDR2 FYEKMQ come from the germline V gene (reference sequence). Using reference TRBV13 and TRBJ2-7 for the parts outside the CDR3, the full variable domain is AAGVIQSPRHLIKEKRETATLKCYPIPRHDTVYWYQQGPGQDPQFLISFYEKMQSDKGSIPDRFSAQQFSDYHSELNMSSLELGDSALYFCASSREGYEQYFGPGTRLTVT.

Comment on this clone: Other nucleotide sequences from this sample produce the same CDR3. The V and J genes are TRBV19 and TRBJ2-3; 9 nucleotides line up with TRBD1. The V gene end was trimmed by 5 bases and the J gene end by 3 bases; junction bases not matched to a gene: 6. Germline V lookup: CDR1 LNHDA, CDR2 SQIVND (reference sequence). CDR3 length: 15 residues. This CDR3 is CASSPRDRVTDTQYF. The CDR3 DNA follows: TGTGCCAGTAGTCCGCGGGACAGGGTGACAGATACGCAGTATTTT.

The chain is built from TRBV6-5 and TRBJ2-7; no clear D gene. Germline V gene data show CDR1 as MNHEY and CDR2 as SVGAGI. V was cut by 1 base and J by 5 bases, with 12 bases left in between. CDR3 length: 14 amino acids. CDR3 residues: CASSYLGPQDEQYF. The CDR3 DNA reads TGTGCCAGCAGTTACTTGGGCCCGCAGGACGAGCAGTACTTC.

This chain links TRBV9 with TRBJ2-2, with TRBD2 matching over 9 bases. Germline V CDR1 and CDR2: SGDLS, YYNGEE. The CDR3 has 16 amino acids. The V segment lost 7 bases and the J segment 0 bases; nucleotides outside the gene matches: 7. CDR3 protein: CASGLSSGANTGELFF. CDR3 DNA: TGTGCCAGCGGACTATCTAGCGGGGCGAACACCGGGGAGCTGTTTTTT.

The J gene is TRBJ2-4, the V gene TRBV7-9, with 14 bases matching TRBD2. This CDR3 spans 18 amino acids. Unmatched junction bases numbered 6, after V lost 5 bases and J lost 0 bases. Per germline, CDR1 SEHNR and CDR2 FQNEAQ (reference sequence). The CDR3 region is CASSLGTSGGRAKNIQYF. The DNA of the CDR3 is TGTGCCAGCAGCCTCGGGACTAGCGGGGGTAGAGCCAAAAACATTCAGTACTTC.

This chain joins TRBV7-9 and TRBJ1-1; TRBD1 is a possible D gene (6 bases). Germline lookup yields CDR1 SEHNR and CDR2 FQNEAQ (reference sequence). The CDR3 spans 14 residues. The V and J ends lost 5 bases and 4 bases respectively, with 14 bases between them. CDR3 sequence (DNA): TGTGCCAGCAGCGCTTACAGGGAGGGCACTGAAGCTTTCTTT. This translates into CASSAYREGTEAFF.

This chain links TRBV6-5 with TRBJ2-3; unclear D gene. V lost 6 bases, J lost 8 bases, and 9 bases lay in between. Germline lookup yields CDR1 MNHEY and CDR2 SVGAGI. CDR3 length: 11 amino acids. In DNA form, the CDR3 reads TGTGCCAGCAGAGTGGCCCGTACGCAGTATTTT. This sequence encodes CASRVARTQYF.

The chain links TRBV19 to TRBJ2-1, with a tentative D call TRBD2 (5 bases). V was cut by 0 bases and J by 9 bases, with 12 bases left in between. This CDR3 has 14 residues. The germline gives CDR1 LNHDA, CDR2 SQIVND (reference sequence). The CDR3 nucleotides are TGTGCCAGTAGTATAGAGATGAGGGCTCTTGAGCAGTTCTTC. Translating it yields CASSIEMRALEQFF.

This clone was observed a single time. CDR3 coding DNA: TGTGCCTGGAGTGTAAGGGCGGGGAATTACAATGAGCAGTTCTTC. The encoded protein is CAWSVRAGNYNEQFF. The chain employs TRBV30 and TRBJ2-1, with D possibly TRBD2 on 6 matching bases. The CDR3 has 15 residues. Trimming stripped 0 bases from V and 4 bases from J, with 13 bases between. Germline assignment: CDR1 GTSNPN and CDR2 SVGIG (reference sequence).

CDR3 DNA: TGTGCCATCAGTGAAGGGTCTAGCGGACCCACAGATACGCAGTATTTT. As protein: CAISEGSSGPTDTQYF. The chain is built from TRBV10-3 and TRBJ2-3; 7 bases align to TRBD2. J lost 2 bases, V lost 3 bases, and 8 bases had no gene match. This CDR3 region has 16 residues. Germline assignment: CDR1 ENHRY and CDR2 SYGVKD.

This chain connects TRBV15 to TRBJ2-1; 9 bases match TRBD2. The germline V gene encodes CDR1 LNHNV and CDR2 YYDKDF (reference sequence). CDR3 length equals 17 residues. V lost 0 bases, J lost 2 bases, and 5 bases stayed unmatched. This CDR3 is CATSRDLSGRPYNEQFF. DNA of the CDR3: TGTGCCACCAGCAGAGATTTGAGCGGGAGGCCCTACAATGAGCAGTTCTTC.

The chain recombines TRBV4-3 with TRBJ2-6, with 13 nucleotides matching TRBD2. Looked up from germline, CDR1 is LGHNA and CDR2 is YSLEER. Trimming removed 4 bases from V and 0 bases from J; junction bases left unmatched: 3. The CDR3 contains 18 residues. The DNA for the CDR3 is TGCGCCAGCAGCCCCCGGACTAGCGGGGGCTCTGGGGCCAACGTCCTGACTTTC. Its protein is CASSPRTSGGSGANVLTF.

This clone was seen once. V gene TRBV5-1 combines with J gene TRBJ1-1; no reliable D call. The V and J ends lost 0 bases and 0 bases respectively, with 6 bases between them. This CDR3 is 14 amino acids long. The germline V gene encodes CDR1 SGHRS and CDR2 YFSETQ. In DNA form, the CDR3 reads TGCGCCAGCAGCTTGGTGGGCATGAACACTGAAGCTTTCTTT. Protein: CASSLVGMNTEAFF. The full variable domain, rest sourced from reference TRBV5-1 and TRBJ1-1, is KAGVTQTPRYLIKTRGQQVTLSCSPISGHRSVSWYQQTPGQGLQFLFEYFSETQRNKGNFPGRFSGRQFSNSRSEMNVSTLELGDSALYLCASSLVGMNTEAFFGQGTRLTVV.

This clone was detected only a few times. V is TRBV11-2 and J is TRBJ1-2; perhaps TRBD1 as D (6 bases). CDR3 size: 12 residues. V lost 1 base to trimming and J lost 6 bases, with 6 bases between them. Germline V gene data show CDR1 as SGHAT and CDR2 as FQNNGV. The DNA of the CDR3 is TGTGCCAGCAGCTTAGCAGGGGATGGCTACACCTTC. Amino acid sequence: CASSLAGDGYTF.

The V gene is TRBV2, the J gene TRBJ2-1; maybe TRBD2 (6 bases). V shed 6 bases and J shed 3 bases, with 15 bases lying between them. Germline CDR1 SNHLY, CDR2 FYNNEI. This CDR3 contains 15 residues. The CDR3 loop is CASRSLGGGYNEQFF. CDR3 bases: TGTGCCAGCAGGTCCCTGGGGGGAGGCTACAATGAGCAGTTCTTC. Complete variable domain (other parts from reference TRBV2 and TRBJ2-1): EPEVTQTPSHQVTQMGQEVILRCVPISNHLYFYWYRQILGQKVEFLVSFYNNEISEKSEIFDDQFSVERPDGSNFTLKIRSTKLEDSAMYFCASRSLGGGYNEQFFGPGTRLTVL.

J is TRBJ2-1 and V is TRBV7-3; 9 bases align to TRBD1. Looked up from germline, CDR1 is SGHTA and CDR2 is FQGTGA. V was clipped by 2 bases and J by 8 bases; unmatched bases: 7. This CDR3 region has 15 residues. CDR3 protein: CASSLDTGTGYEQFF. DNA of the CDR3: TGTGCCAGCAGCTTAGATACCGGGACAGGGTATGAGCAGTTCTTC. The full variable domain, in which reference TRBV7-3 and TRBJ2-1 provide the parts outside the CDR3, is GAGVSQTPSNKVTEKGKYVELRCDPISGHTALYWYRQSLGQGPEFLIYFQGTGAADDSGLPNDRFFAVRPEGSVSTLKIQRTERGDSAVYLCASSLDTGTGYEQFFGPGTRLTVL.

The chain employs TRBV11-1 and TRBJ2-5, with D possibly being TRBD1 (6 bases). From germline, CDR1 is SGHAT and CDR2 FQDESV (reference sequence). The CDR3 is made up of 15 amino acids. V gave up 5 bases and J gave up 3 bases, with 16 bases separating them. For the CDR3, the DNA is TGTGCCAGCAGCCTCCGGCCAGGGGCCAAAGAGACCCAGTACTTC. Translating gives CASSLRPGAKETQYF.